This T cell receptor (beta chain) was sequenced for a study of CD8+CD57+ T cells in acquired aplastic anemia. On the study more broadly: Sorted CD4+ plus CD8+ cells gave DNA averaging roughly 3 ug.

Patients chosen for sequencing had shown CD8+CD57+ cell expansion by flow cytometry. There were no patients without severe acquired aplastic anemia. Patients were therapy-naive when their blood was sampled. The study's findings and limits: Researchers report that fewer than 30 CD8+ CDR3 sequences appeared in both patients and controls.

This clonotype was seen at least ten times. The antigen is undetermined. Given a much more abundant clone one base away, this may be a read error. Here the CDR3 omits its conserved ending phenylalanine or tryptophan, so a read error is the likely source. Germline V CDR1 and CDR2: DFQATT, SNEGSKA (reference sequence). The CDR3 runs to 12 residues. V was trimmed by 3 bases and J by 3 bases, leaving 8 bases between them. Profiling of TCR beta VDJ combinations and CDR3 sequences used genomic DNA as template. MiXCR was run by TCRdb on the reads, yielding one entry per CDR3 protein. The sample has about 40,000 distinct CDR3 sequences; roughly two thirds are singletons.

The material sequenced was sorted CD4+, CD8+, or CD8+CD57+ T cells (not recorded which) from PBMCs. The chain combines TRBV20-1 with TRBJ1-1; D is ambiguous. This TCR derives from a human donor with aplastic anemia. CDR3 loop: CSASQRDTEAFS. In nucleotides, the CDR3 is TGCAGTGCTAGTCAGAGGGACACTGAAGCTTTCTCT.